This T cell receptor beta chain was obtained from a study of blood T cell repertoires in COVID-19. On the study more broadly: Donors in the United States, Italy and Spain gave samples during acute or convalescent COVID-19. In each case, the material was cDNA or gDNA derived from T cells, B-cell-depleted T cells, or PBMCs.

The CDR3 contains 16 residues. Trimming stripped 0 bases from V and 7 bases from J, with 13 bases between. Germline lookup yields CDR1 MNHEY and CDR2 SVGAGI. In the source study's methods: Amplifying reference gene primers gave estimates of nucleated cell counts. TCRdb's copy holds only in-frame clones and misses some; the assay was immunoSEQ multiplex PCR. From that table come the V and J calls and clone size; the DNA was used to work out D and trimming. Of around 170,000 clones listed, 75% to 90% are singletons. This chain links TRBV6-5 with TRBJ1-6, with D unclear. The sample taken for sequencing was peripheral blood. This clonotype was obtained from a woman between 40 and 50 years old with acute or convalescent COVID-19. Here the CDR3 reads CASSYSTAVANSPLHF. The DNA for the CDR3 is TGTGCCAGCAGTTACTCGACGGCGGTGGCGAATTCACCCCTCCACTTT.